The rows below give T cell receptor beta chains drawn from one sample of a study of CD8+ T cells in alopecia areata. Repertoires were generated with immunoSEQ multiplex PCR, while TCRdb's copy carries only in-frame clones and drops some. This sample yields about 270,000 clones, of which approximately 60% are seen a single time; roughly 0.93% belongs to the top ten. This material consisted of CD4+ T cells sorted from blood, taken at week 52, from a patient treated with tofacitinib. These receptors were taken from a human donor with alopecia areata. The CDR3 runs from the conserved cysteine through the conserved F or W. A D gene is named only where the DNA matches it firmly. Rows may omit the clone size; those that give it use once, few, many or a size class.

size | D | J | length | V | CDR3 | DNA
. | TRBD1 | TRBJ1-2 | 13 | TRBV27 | CASSSHRGVGYTF | TGTGCCAGCAGTTCCCACAGGGGAGTGGGCTACACCTTC
. | TRBD2 | TRBJ2-5 | 11 | TRBV29-1 | CRAGIKETQYF | TGCAGAGCGGGGATAAAAGAGACCCAGTACTTC
. | . | TRBJ1-2 | 13 | TRBV29-1 | CSVVVGVSYGYTF | TGCAGCGTCGTTGTTGGGGTCAGCTATGGCTACACCTTC
. | . | TRBJ2-5 | 12 | TRBV6-6 | CASRGLGETQYF | TGTGCCAGCAGGGGGCTCGGGGAGACCCAGTACTTC
. | . | TRBJ1-2 | 12 | TRBV9 | CASSAAGIGYTF | TGTGCCAGCTCCGCGGCAGGGATTGGCTACACCTTC
. | . | TRBJ1-5 | 15 | TRBV2 | CASSRGRDSNQPQHF | TGTGCCAGCAGTCGCGGACGGGATAGCAATCAGCCCCAGCATTTT
. | . | TRBJ1-6 | 14 | TRBV6-5 | CASRYGQLGAPLHF | TGTGCCAGCAGATACGGACAGCTTGGCGCACCCCTCCACTTT
. | . | TRBJ2-3 | 15 | TRBV5-1 | CASSLFNRATDTQYF | TGCGCCAGCAGCTTGTTTAACAGGGCCACAGATACGCAGTATTTT
. | . | TRBJ2-3 | 13 | TRBV5-1 | CASSLMSTDTQYF | TGCGCCAGCAGCTTGATGAGCACAGATACGCAGTATTTT
. | . | TRBJ1-4 | 14 | TRBV5-1 | CASSRRGMDEKLFF | TGCGCCAGCAGCCGTCGGGGGATGGACGAAAAACTGTTTTTT
once | . | TRBJ1-6 | 13 | TRBV27 | CASSIGRAGPLHF | TGTGCCAGCAGTATTGGACGGGCTGGGCCCCTCCACTTT
. | TRBD2 | TRBJ2-1 | 17 | TRBV5-4 | CASSSGTSGGSYNEQFF | TGTGCCAGCAGCTCCGGGACTAGCGGCGGTTCCTACAATGAGCAGTTCTTC
. | TRBD1 | TRBJ1-2 | 16 | TRBV6-1 | CASSGDRQGREYGYTF | TGTGCCAGCAGTGGAGACCGACAGGGCCGGGAGTATGGCTACACCTTC
. | . | TRBJ2-3 | 14 | TRBV2 | CASERERGTDTQYF | TGTGCCAGCGAAAGGGAGAGAGGCACAGATACGCAGTATTTT
. | . | TRBJ2-5 | 13 | TRBV7-2 | CASSLSLGETQYF | TGTGCCAGCAGCTTATCCCTAGGGGAGACCCAGTACTTC
. | . | TRBJ2-7 | 11 | TRBV30 | CAWSRPYEQYF | TGTGCCTGGAGCCGACCCTACGAGCAGTACTTC
. | . | TRBJ1-1 | 13 | TRBV23-1 | CATLPGRGTEAFF | TGCGCCACCCTCCCCGGCCGTGGCACTGAAGCTTTCTTT
once | . | TRBJ2-5 | 14 | TRBV15 | CATSGGLIQETQYF | TGTGCCACCAGCGGGGGACTGATTCAAGAGACCCAGTACTTC
. | . | TRBJ2-6 | 13 | TRBV25-1 | CATGFSGANVLTF | TGTGCCACCGGGTTCTCTGGGGCCAACGTCCTGACTTTC
once | TRBD2 | TRBJ2-1 | 15 | TRBV7-6 | CASSGTSGLLDEQFF | TGTGCCAGCAGCGGGACTAGCGGATTGTTGGATGAGCAGTTCTTC
. | . | TRBJ1-2 | 14 | TRBV4-2 | CASSQVGQGYGYTF | TGTGCCAGCAGCCAAGTTGGGCAGGGCTATGGCTACACCTTC
. | TRBD1 | TRBJ1-6 | 13 | TRBV18 | CASSQQGYSPLHF | TGTGCCAGCTCACAACAGGGGTATTCACCCCTCCACTTT
. | TRBD1 | TRBJ1-6 | 13 | TRBV5-4 | CASSLTGDSPLHF | TGTGCCAGCAGCTTGACAGGGGATTCACCCCTCCACTTT
. | . | TRBJ1-1 | 14 | TRBV11-2 | CASHIWGQGTEAFF | TGTGCCAGCCACATTTGGGGGCAGGGAACTGAAGCTTTCTTT
. | . | TRBJ2-7 | 13 | TRBV9 | CASSLTPGNEQYF | TGTGCCAGCAGCCTTACTCCAGGGAACGAGCAGTACTTC
. | . | TRBJ2-7 | 14 | TRBV18 | CASSPTQGAYEQYF | TGTGCCAGCTCACCGACCCAAGGGGCCTACGAGCAGTACTTC
. | TRBD1 | TRBJ2-2 | 14 | TRBV2 | CASNRDRVTGELFF | TGTGCCAGCAACCGGGACAGGGTGACCGGGGAGCTGTTTTTT
few | . | TRBJ2-4 | 19 | TRBV2 | CASSEPAGEWVAAKNIQYF | TGTGCCAGCAGTGAACCGGCAGGGGAGTGGGTCGCAGCCAAAAACATTCAGTACTTC
. | TRBD1 | TRBJ2-5 | 14 | TRBV11-2 | CASSSSNRGQTQYF | TGTGCCAGCAGCTCTTCTAACAGGGGCCAGACCCAGTACTTC
. | . | TRBJ2-5 | 14 | TRBV2 | CASTSASGQETQYF | TGTGCCAGCACCTCCGCGAGCGGACAAGAGACCCAGTACTTC
. | . | TRBJ1-1 | 13 | TRBV2 | CASSESVMTEAFF | TGTGCCAGCAGTGAATCGGTAATGACTGAAGCTTTCTTT
. | . | TRBJ1-1 | 13 | TRBV6-5 | CASSLIQELGAFF | TGTGCCAGCAGTTTGATTCAGGAATTGGGAGCTTTCTTT
. | . | TRBJ2-5 | 15 | TRBV6-5 | CASSSRQDQQETQYF | TGTGCCAGCAGCTCCCGACAGGACCAACAAGAGACCCAGTACTTC
. | TRBD2 | TRBJ2-3 | 18 | TRBV10-3 | CAISESVLAGASTDTQYF | TGTGCCATCAGTGAGTCGGTACTAGCGGGGGCCAGCACAGATACGCAGTATTTT
. | . | TRBJ2-6 | 14 | TRBV10-3 | CAISEGTGANVLTF | TGTGCCATCAGTGAAGGTACTGGGGCCAACGTCCTGACTTTC
few | . | TRBJ1-2 | 8 | TRBV7-9 | CCVGGYTF | TGCTGTGTTGGAGGCTACACCTTC
. | . | TRBJ2-3 | 13 | TRBV5-1 | CASAPLEGYTQYF | TGCGCCAGCGCCCCCCTAGAGGGATATACGCAGTATTTT
. | . | TRBJ2-2 | 14 | TRBV5-1 | CASSLDRVTGELFF | TGCGCCAGCAGCTTGGACAGGGTCACCGGGGAGCTGTTTTTT
. | . | TRBJ1-6 | 15 | TRBV5-6 | CASSSTGFDNSPLHF | TGTGCCAGCAGCTCCACAGGGTTCGATAATTCACCCCTCCACTTT
. | . | TRBJ2-2 | 14 | TRBV9 | CASSGSVNTGELFF | TGTGCCAGCAGCGGGTCTGTGAACACCGGGGAGCTGTTTTTT
. | TRBD1 | TRBJ1-5 | 13 | TRBV18 | CASSPGTGQPQHF | TGTGCCAGCTCACCGGGGACAGGGCAGCCCCAGCATTTT
. | . | TRBJ1-1 | 12 | TRBV7-6 | CASSRGGPEAFF | TGTGCCAGCAGCAGAGGGGGACCTGAAGCTTTCTTT
. | . | TRBJ2-3 | 15 | TRBV25-1 | CASTNPSPGLVTQYF | TGTGCCAGCACAAACCCCTCTCCTGGCCTAGTTACGCAGTATTTT
. | . | TRBJ2-7 | 11 | TRBV6-5 | CASSDMYEQYF | TGTGCCAGCAGCGATATGTACGAGCAGTACTTC
. | . | TRBJ1-2 | 14 | TRBV29-1 | CSVTQYRQGSGYTF | TGCAGCGTTACCCAATACAGGCAGGGGAGCGGCTACACCTTC
. | TRBD1 | TRBJ2-7 | 15 | TRBV5-1 | CASSLTGTGLYEQYF | TGCGCCAGCAGCCTAACCGGGACAGGGTTATACGAGCAGTACTTC
. | . | TRBJ1-2 | 15 | TRBV30 | CAWSVLRDTNYGYTF | TGTGCCTGGAGTGTACTGAGGGACACTAACTATGGCTACACCTTC